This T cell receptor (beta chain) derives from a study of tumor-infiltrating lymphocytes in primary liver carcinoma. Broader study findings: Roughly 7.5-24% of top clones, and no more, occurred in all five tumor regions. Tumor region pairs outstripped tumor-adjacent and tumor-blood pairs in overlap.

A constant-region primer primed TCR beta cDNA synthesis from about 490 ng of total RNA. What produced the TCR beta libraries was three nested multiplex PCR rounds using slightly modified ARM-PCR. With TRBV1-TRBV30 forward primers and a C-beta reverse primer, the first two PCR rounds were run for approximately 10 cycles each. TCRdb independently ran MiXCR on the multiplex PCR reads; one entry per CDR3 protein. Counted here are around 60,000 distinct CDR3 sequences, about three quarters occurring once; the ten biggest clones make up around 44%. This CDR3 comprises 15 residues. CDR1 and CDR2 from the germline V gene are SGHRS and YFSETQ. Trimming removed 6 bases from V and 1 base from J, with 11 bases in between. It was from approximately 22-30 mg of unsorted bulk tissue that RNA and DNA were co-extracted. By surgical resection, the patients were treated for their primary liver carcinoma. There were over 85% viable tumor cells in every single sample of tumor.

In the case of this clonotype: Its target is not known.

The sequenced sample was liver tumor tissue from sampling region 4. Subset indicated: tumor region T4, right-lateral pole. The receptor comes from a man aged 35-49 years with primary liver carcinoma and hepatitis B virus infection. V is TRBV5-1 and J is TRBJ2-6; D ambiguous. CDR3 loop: CASNARHSGANVLTF. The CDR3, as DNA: TGCGCCAGCAACGCCCGACATTCTGGGGCCAACGTCCTGACTTTC.